This section outlines one T cell receptor beta chain sequence together with its context. Its target is unknown. Other DNA sequences in this specimen translate into the identical CDR3. The data were obtained in a study of T cell clones after liver transplantation. Study-wide results and limits: Compared with third party-reactive sequences, donor-reactive ones declined more, independent of withdrawal success. Rather than being deleted, graft donor-reactive T cells may have moved into the graft.

The V gene's germline CDR1 is KGHSH and CDR2 LQKENI. This CDR3 comprises 13 residues. Trimming pared 0 bases from V and 1 base from J, leaving 2 bases between. Produced via immunoSEQ multiplex PCR; TCRdb's table is partial and in-frame only. The repertoire includes more than 95,000 clones, approximately 78% of them detected once, and just under 1% sits in the top ten. This specimen consisted of CD4+ T cells from blood, obtained before liver transplant. The V call is TRBV18, the J call TRBJ2-3, with no clear D. This sequence originates from a human donor who received a liver transplant. The chain's CDR3 is CASSPPGTDTQYF. The CDR3 DNA follows: TGTGCCAGCTCACCACCGGGCACAGATACGCAGTATTTT.